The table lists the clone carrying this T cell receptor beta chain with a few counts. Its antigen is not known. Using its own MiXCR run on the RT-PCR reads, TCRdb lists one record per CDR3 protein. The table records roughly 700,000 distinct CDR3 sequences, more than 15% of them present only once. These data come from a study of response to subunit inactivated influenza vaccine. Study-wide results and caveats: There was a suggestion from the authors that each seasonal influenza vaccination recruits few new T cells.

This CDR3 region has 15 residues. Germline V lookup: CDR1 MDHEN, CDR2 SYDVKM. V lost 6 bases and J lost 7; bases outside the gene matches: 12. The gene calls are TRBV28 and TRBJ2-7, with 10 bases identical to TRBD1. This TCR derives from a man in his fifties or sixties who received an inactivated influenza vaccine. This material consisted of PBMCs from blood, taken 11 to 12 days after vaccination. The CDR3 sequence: CASRDRTGGTREQYF. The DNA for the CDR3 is TGTGCCAGCAGGGACCGGACAGGGGGGACAAGAGAGCAGTACTTC.